The 20 T cell receptor beta chains below all came from one sample that was sequenced in a study of OX40 agonist ivuxolimab in advanced cancers. The protocol used for the library was the immunoSEQ multiplex PCR assay. The clones in this table, taken by TCRdb from immuneACCESS, are in-frame only. Not every clone is retained; where verified, under half of the shortfall comes from an unresolved V gene, and the cause of the rest is unknown. The sample has tens of thousands of clones on record, 65% to 85% of them singletons. The top ten clonotypes cover roughly 24% of the sample. The material sequenced was CD4+ or CD8+ T cells sorted from blood, taken in a trial of the OX40 agonist ivuxolimab. Receptors originate from an adult with an advanced solid tumor such as melanoma, head and neck, liver or kidney cancer.

This chain connects TRBV25-1 to TRBJ2-1, with 7 positions matching TRBD1. The CDR3 extends over 12 amino acids. The junction had 2 bases not matched to a gene; V was cut back by 8 bases and J by 4 bases. The V gene's germline CDR1 is MGHDK and CDR2 SYGVNS. The CDR3: CASVQGYNEQFF. The CDR3, as DNA: TGTGCCAGCGTACAGGGGTACAATGAGCAGTTCTTC.

The CDR3: CSVAGTAYEQYF. The CDR3 region has the DNA TGCAGCGTTGCCGGGACAGCTTACGAGCAGTACTTC. V is TRBV29-1 and J is TRBJ2-7, with 7 nucleotides matching TRBD1. CDR3 length: 12 residues. V shed 4 bases and J 4 bases; nucleotides not matched to a gene: 4. Germline values: CDR1 SQVTM, CDR2 ANQGSEA.

The chain is built from TRBV7-6 and TRBJ2-7, with unresolved D. The CDR3 contains 13 residues. The germline V gene encodes CDR1 SGHVS and CDR2 FNYEAQ. Trimming removed 3 bases at V and 2 bases at J, with 8 bases between. The CDR3 coding sequence is TGTGCCAGCAGCTTCAGGCAGCCCTACGAGCAGTACTTC. This encodes CASSFRQPYEQYF.

V gene TRBV27 combines with J gene TRBJ1-6; TRBD1 might be the D (5 bases). Germline V lookup: CDR1 MNHEY, CDR2 SMNVEV (reference sequence). The V end lost 5 bases, the J end lost 10 bases, and 12 bases lay between the germline ends. This CDR3 is built from 13 residues. This CDR3 is CASSQTVSSPLHF. The DNA of the CDR3 is TGTGCCAGCAGTCAGACAGTTTCCTCACCCCTCCACTTT.

This clone came up a few times. The rearrangement links TRBV7-9 to TRBJ2-5; perhaps TRBD1 as D (6 bases). The CDR3 has 14 residues. Germline values: CDR1 SEHNR, CDR2 FQNEAQ (reference sequence). Trimming pared 5 bases from V and 4 bases from J, leaving 14 bases between. CDR3: CASSAKDRGETQYF. CDR3 nucleotides: TGTGCCAGCAGCGCGAAGGACAGAGGAGAGACCCAGTACTTC.

V is TRBV4-1 and J is TRBJ1-1; TRBD1 matches 7 bases. Germline V gene lookup returns CDR1 MGHRA and CDR2 YSYEKL. V shed 0 bases, J shed 0 bases, and the junction held 7 bases outside the gene matches. CDR3 length: 17 amino acids. DNA of the CDR3: TGCGCCAGCAGCCAAGATGTCAGGGGGGGCGTGAACACTGAAGCTTTCTTT. It translates to CASSQDVRGGVNTEAFF.

The chain carries TRBV14 and TRBJ2-5, with D possibly TRBD2 on 6 matching bases. V was clipped by 1 base and J by 5 bases, with 14 bases between them. The CDR3 has 15 residues. Germline CDR1 reads SGHDN; CDR2 reads FVKESK. The CDR3 is CASSQVRGAGETQYF. The CDR3 DNA reads TGTGCCAGCAGCCAAGTCCGCGGGGCTGGTGAGACCCAGTACTTC.

The chain joins TRBV13 to TRBJ2-7, with D possibly being TRBD1 or TRBD2 (6 bases each). Trimming stripped 2 bases from V and 1 base from J, with 9 bases between. Germline CDR1 reads PRHDT; CDR2 reads FYEKMQ (reference sequence). The CDR3 sequence is 14 residues long. For the CDR3, the DNA is TGTGCCAGCAGCTTATGGGGGGCTTCCTACGAGCAGTACTTC. Translation: CASSLWGASYEQYF.

The chain recombines TRBV11-2 with TRBJ2-5, with TRBD1 identical over 9 bases. V trimming: 5 bases; J trimming: 5 bases; junction bases outside the gene matches: 9. This CDR3 is 15 amino acids long. The V gene's germline CDR1 is SGHAT and CDR2 FQNNGV. Here the CDR3 DNA reads TGTGCCAGCAGCCCCGGGACAGGGATTATGGAGACCCAGTACTTC. Encoded protein: CASSPGTGIMETQYF.

The chain employs TRBV9 and TRBJ2-7; the D is unclear. V was pared by 5 bases and J by 2 bases, with 2 bases between. Germline loops: CDR1 SGDLS, CDR2 YYNGEE. This CDR3 is 10 amino acids long. For the CDR3, the DNA is TGTGCCAGCAGTCCCTACGAGCAGTACTTC. It yields the protein CASSPYEQYF.

The V call is TRBV7-7, the J call TRBJ2-2; D is unresolved. This CDR3 is 13 amino acids long. Trimming took off 8 bases at V and 6 bases at J, with 13 bases between the two ends. Germline CDR1 is SSHAT and CDR2 is FNYEAQ (reference sequence). CDR3 nucleotides: TGTGCCAGCGGCGAACCCTATGCCGGGGAGCTGTTTTTT. Protein product: CASGEPYAGELFF.

The chain is built from TRBV20-1 and TRBJ1-2; D gene ambiguous. The CDR3 runs to 11 residues. Trimming removed 3 bases at V and 8 bases at J, with 10 bases between. Germline CDR1 and CDR2: DFQATT and SNEGSKA (reference sequence). DNA for the CDR3: TGCAGTGCTAGTTTCGGGTTCGGCTACACCTTC. It translates to CSASFGFGYTF.

This clone has more than one count but fewer than ten. The CDR3 loop is CASSIGGGSYNEQFF. CDR3 bases: TGTGCCAGCAGCATCGGGGGGGGCTCCTACAATGAGCAGTTCTTC. This sequence joins TRBV5-6 and TRBJ2-1; the match to TRBD2 covers 8 bases. Trimming at V came to 4 bases and at J to 0 bases, leaving 3 bases not matched to a gene. This CDR3 is built from 15 residues. Germline lookup yields CDR1 SGHDT and CDR2 YYEEEE.

The rearrangement uses TRBV7-9 and TRBJ2-1; TRBD2 might be the D (6 bases). The CDR3 loop spans 12 amino acids. Deletions cut 7 bases from V and 5 bases from J, with 9 bases between. Per germline, CDR1 SEHNR and CDR2 FQNEAQ (reference sequence). CDR3 protein: CASNRGNNEQFF. The CDR3 DNA is TGTGCCAGCAATCGGGGGAACAATGAGCAGTTCTTC.

This rearrangement joins TRBV28 to TRBJ2-3; 8 nucleotides line up with TRBD2. The CDR3 sequence is 15 residues long. The germline V gene has CDR1 MDHEN and CDR2 SYDVKM. The V gene end was trimmed by 2 bases and the J gene end by 2 bases; junction bases not matched to a gene: 3. CDR3 sequence (DNA): TGTGCCAGCAGTTTAGGAGCGGGGGACACAGATACGCAGTATTTT. Residues: CASSLGAGDTDTQYF.

The chain recombines TRBV7-3 with TRBJ2-2; D ambiguous. The CDR3 extends over 15 amino acids. V lost 5 bases and J 3 bases, leaving 13 bases between the germline ends. The V gene's germline CDR1 is SGHTA and CDR2 FQGTGA. This CDR3 reads CASSLGTSYTGELFF. CDR3 coding DNA: TGTGCCAGCAGCCTAGGCACTTCTTACACCGGGGAGCTGTTTTTT.

This chain joins TRBV7-9 and TRBJ2-1, with 7 bases matching TRBD1. CDR1 and CDR2 (germline): SEHNR, FQNEAQ (reference sequence). J gave up 2 bases and V 1 base, and 5 bases lay outside the gene matches. This CDR3 has 16 amino acids. CDR3 region: CASSLVGTATYNEQFF. The CDR3 DNA sequence: TGTGCCAGCAGCTTAGTTGGGACAGCCACCTACAATGAGCAGTTCTTC.

The chain is built from TRBV5-1 and TRBJ2-2; 8 bases are a match to TRBD2. Germline lookup yields CDR1 SGHRS and CDR2 YFSETQ. Trimming took 4 bases from V and 7 from J; bases not matched to a gene: 9. The CDR3 contains 15 residues. The DNA of the CDR3 is TGCGCCAGCAGCCCGGAGGGGACTAGAATCGGGGAGCTGTTTTTT. It yields the protein CASSPEGTRIGELFF.

The chain carries TRBV9 and TRBJ2-5; 11 bases map to TRBD2. V dropped 6 bases and J dropped 5; count of bases not matched to a gene: 9. Germline V gene data show CDR1 as SGDLS and CDR2 as YYNGEE. The CDR3 is 15 residues long. In DNA, the CDR3 is TGTGCCAGCACGACTAGCGGGACTTTGGGGGAGACCCAGTACTTC. Encoded protein: CASTTSGTLGETQYF.

The chain has TRBV7-9 and TRBJ2-7; 10 bases map to TRBD1. This CDR3 is 14 amino acids long. The trim removed 1 base at V and 7 bases at J, leaving 4 bases unmatched. Germline V gene sequence: CDR1 SEHNR, CDR2 FQNEAQ (reference sequence). The CDR3 sequence is CASSLGQGAEEQYF. CDR3 coding DNA: TGTGCCAGCAGCTTAGGACAGGGGGCTGAGGAGCAGTACTTC. The full variable domain, with the rest looked up from reference TRBV7-9 and TRBJ2-7, is DTGVSQNPRHKITKRGQNVTFRCDPISEHNRLYWYRQTLGQGPEFLTYFQNEAQLEKSRLLSDRFSAERPKGSFSTLEIQRTEQGDSAMYLCASSLGQGAEEQYFGPGTRLTVT.